This T cell receptor (beta chain) appears in the sequencing data of a study of cytomegalovirus exposure and HLA in healthy donors. This table comes from immunoSEQ multiplex PCR, and its TCRdb copy is limited to in-frame clones, with some not included. The data contain roughly 120,000 clones, roughly 86% of them singletons. Deletions cut 8 bases from V and 3 bases from J, with 11 bases between. Per germline, CDR1 MNHEY and CDR2 SMNVEV (reference sequence). CDR3 length equals 12 residues. The receptor was derived from a man between 18 and 35 years old in good health and CMV-seronegative. The source material was PBMCs. The J gene is TRBJ2-7, the V gene TRBV27; D possibly corresponds to TRBD2 (6 bases). The CDR3 coding sequence is TGTGCCAGCGCGGGACGGAACTACGAGCAGTACTTC. It specifies CASAGRNYEQYF.